These 17 T cell receptor beta chains share one sample of origin, sequenced in a study of shared clonotypes between healthy human individuals. TCRdb's table, derived via immunoSEQ multiplex PCR, lists solely in-frame clones and lacks some. The table lists hundreds of thousands of clones, roughly 94% of them singletons, with approximately 24% in the top ten. The naive CD8 population came from CD45RO-negative cells selected for CCR7, without terminally differentiated effector memory CD45RA+ cells. Material: naive CD8+ T cells sorted from blood. The source of these receptors is a man between 25 and 39 years old in good health.

This clone was recorded once. The V and J genes are TRBV19 and TRBJ2-1; 7 nucleotides line up with TRBD2. The CDR3 totals 16 residues. Germline CDR1 reads LNHDA; CDR2 reads SQIVND (reference sequence). J lost 5 bases, V lost 3 bases, and 10 bases had no gene match. This chain's CDR3 is CASSIYMSSGNNEQFF. CDR3 sequence (DNA): TGTGCCAGTAGTATTTATATGTCTAGCGGAAACAATGAGCAGTTCTTC.

The gene calls are TRBV5-1 and TRBJ1-6; TRBD1 is a possible D gene (6 bases). CDR1 is SGHRS, CDR2 YFSETQ, per germline. The V end was cut by 2 bases, the J end by 5 bases, with 14 bases between. The CDR3 has 16 amino acids. This chain's CDR3 is CASSLTGNEDNSPLHF. The CDR3 DNA sequence: TGCGCCAGCAGCTTAACAGGGAATGAGGATAATTCACCCCTCCACTTT. Full variable domain (remainder filled in from reference TRBV5-1 and TRBJ1-6): KAGVTQTPRYLIKTRGQQVTLSCSPISGHRSVSWYQQTPGQGLQFLFEYFSETQRNKGNFPGRFSGRQFSNSRSEMNVSTLELGDSALYLCASSLTGNEDNSPLHFGNGTRLTVT.

The V and J genes are TRBV4-1 and TRBJ2-5, with 8 bases aligning to TRBD2. Germline loops: CDR1 MGHRA, CDR2 YSYEKL. This CDR3 is built from 16 residues. V dropped 1 base and J dropped 1; count of bases not matched to a gene: 5. The CDR3 reads CASSQAIAGTQETQYF. The CDR3 nucleotides are TGCGCCAGCAGCCAAGCCATAGCGGGAACCCAAGAGACCCAGTACTTC.

The chain joins TRBV11-3 to TRBJ2-1; TRBD1 is a possible D gene (5 bases). CDR1 is SGHNT and CDR2 is YENEEA in the germline V gene. The CDR3 covers 13 residues. Trimming stripped 5 bases from V and 6 bases from J, with 11 bases between. The chain's CDR3 is CASSKRGSNEQFF. The DNA of the CDR3 is TGTGCCAGCAGCAAAAGGGGCTCCAATGAGCAGTTCTTC.

This clone was recorded only once. This sequence joins TRBV19 and TRBJ2-1; 7 nucleotides match TRBD1. Looked up from germline, CDR1 is LNHDA and CDR2 is SQIVND (reference sequence). The V and J ends lost 3 bases and 1 base, in that order; junction bases with no gene match: 9. CDR3 length: 17 amino acids. CDR3 protein: CASSIPRQGLSYNEQFF. The CDR3 region has the DNA TGTGCCAGTAGTATCCCACGACAGGGTTTGTCCTACAATGAGCAGTTCTTC.

J is TRBJ2-2 and V is TRBV11-1; 10 nucleotides match TRBD1. This CDR3 is 16 amino acids long. Germline trimming cut 4 bases from V and 6 bases from J; bases unmatched to any gene: 8. CDR1 and CDR2 (germline): SGHAT, FQDESV (reference sequence). In nucleotides, the CDR3 is TGTGCCAGCAGCTCCAGACAGGGGGCGCGGGCCGGGGAGCTGTTTTTT. Translated: CASSSRQGARAGELFF.

The V call is TRBV28, the J call TRBJ1-2; D is ambiguous. Looked up from germline, CDR1 is MDHEN and CDR2 is SYDVKM. This CDR3 comprises 11 residues. V lost 7 bases and J lost 3, with 6 bases in between. CDR3 nucleotide sequence: TGTGCCAGCACCGGCCACTATGGCTACACCTTC. Its protein product is CASTGHYGYTF.

The rearrangement uses TRBV29-1 and TRBJ2-7; D gene uncertain. This CDR3 is built from 13 residues. CDR1 and CDR2 (germline): SQVTM, ANQGSEA. V lost 6 bases and J lost 7, with 19 bases in between. CDR3 protein: CSVIEQGASEQYF. In DNA, the CDR3 is TGCAGCGTCATTGAGCAAGGAGCGTCTGAGCAGTACTTC.

This chain connects TRBV11-2 to TRBJ2-2; D perhaps matches TRBD1 (5 bases). CDR1 is SGHAT, CDR2 FQNNGV, per germline. Trimming left V 1 base short and J 0 bases short, with 6 bases between. CDR3 length: 15 amino acids. CDR3: CASSLAGPNTGELFF. Here the CDR3 DNA reads TGTGCCAGCAGCTTAGCAGGGCCGAACACCGGGGAGCTGTTTTTT.

The CDR3, as DNA: TGTGCCAGCTCACCTCGGGCTAGCGGGTACTACAATGAGCAGTTCTTC. This codes for CASSPRASGYYNEQFF. This chain joins TRBV18 and TRBJ2-1; 8 bases agree with TRBD2. Trimming removed 3 bases from V and 3 bases from J; junction bases left unmatched: 7. Germline CDR1 reads KGHSH; CDR2 reads LQKENI. The CDR3 has 16 residues.

This rearrangement joins TRBV27 to TRBJ2-2; D may be TRBD1 (6 bases). This CDR3 has 14 amino acids. Per the germline V gene, CDR1 is MNHEY and CDR2 is SMNVEV (reference sequence). Trimming removed 5 bases at V and 0 bases at J, with 7 bases between. This CDR3 is CASSDRPNTGELFF. For the CDR3, the DNA is TGTGCCAGCAGTGACAGGCCGAACACCGGGGAGCTGTTTTTT.

The J gene is TRBJ2-2, the V gene TRBV2, with 9 bases aligning to TRBD2. Germline loops: CDR1 SNHLY, CDR2 FYNNEI. The CDR3 contains 15 residues. Trimming cost V 9 bases and J 0 bases; bases outside gene matches: 5. CDR3 DNA sequence: TGTGCCAGTTCCGGGACTAGCCCGAACACCGGGGAGCTGTTTTTT. Its protein product is CASSGTSPNTGELFF.

V is TRBV10-2 and J is TRBJ2-7; 11 nucleotides agree with TRBD2. J gave up 1 base and V 3 bases, and 2 bases lay outside the gene matches. CDR3 length: 15 amino acids. CDR1 and CDR2 (germline): WSHSY, SAAADI. CDR3 region: CASSEASGGSYEQYF. CDR3 in DNA: TGCGCCAGCAGTGAAGCTAGCGGGGGGTCCTACGAGCAGTACTTC.

The chain joins TRBV4-2 to TRBJ1-5; possible D gene TRBD1, 6 bases. Germline values: CDR1 LGHNA, CDR2 YNFKEQ. The CDR3 has 13 amino acids. The V end lost 5 bases, the J end lost 6 bases, and 11 bases lay between the germline ends. CDR3 coding DNA: TGTGCCAGCAGCGAGGGGGGGGTTCAGCCCCAGCATTTT. Translation: CASSEGGVQPQHF.

The chain uses TRBV27 and TRBJ2-5, with TRBD2 identical over 10 bases. Per the germline V gene, CDR1 is MNHEY and CDR2 is SMNVEV (reference sequence). This CDR3 spans 17 amino acids. Germline trimming cut 3 bases from V and 4 bases from J; bases unmatched to any gene: 11. The CDR3 loop reads CASSLVLAGGRGETQYF. CDR3 bases: TGTGCCAGCAGTTTGGTATTAGCGGGAGGTCGTGGAGAGACCCAGTACTTC.

The chain is built from TRBV7-6 and TRBJ2-1; 10 nucleotides match TRBD1. CDR3 size: 15 residues. V lost 5 bases and J lost 10; bases outside the gene matches: 11. Germline V gene sequence: CDR1 SGHVS, CDR2 FNYEAQ. DNA for the CDR3: TGTGCCAGCAGCCCACCAGACAGGGGGCTCGGGGAGCAGTTCTTC. Amino acid sequence: CASSPPDRGLGEQFF.

The chain employs TRBV7-9 and TRBJ2-7; D assignment may be TRBD1 or TRBD2 (5 bases each). The CDR3 has 14 amino acids. Germline CDR1 SEHNR, CDR2 FQNEAQ (reference sequence). V lost 3 bases and J lost 5, with 14 bases in between. CDR3 DNA: TGTGCCAGCAGCTTTCCATCCAGGGACCACGAGCAGTACTTC. Translated: CASSFPSRDHEQYF.